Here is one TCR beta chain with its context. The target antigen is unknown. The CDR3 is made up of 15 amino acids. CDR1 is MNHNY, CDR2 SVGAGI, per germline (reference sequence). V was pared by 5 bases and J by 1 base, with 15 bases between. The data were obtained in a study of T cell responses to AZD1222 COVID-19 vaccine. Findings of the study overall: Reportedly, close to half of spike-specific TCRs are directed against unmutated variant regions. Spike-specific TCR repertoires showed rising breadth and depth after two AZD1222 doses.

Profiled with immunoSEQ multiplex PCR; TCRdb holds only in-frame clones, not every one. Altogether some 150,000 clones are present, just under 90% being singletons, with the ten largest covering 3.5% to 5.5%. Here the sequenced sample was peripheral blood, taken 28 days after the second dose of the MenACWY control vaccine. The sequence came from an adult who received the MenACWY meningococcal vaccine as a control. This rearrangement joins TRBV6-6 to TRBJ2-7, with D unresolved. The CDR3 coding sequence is TGTGCCAGCAGTCAGGTTATGGATGGGTCCTACGAGCAGTACTTC. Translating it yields CASSQVMDGSYEQYF.